Sequencing of this T cell receptor beta chain was carried out in a study of blood T cell repertoires in COVID-19 (dated by TCRdb to the early 2020s). Background for the entire study: Samples from collaborators originated in the United States, Italy and Spain and spanned both the acute and convalescent phases of COVID-19. The material from the prospective study consisted of cDNA or gDNA derived from T cells, B-cell-depleted T cells, or PBMCs. The dataset comprised deeply sampled blood TCRbeta repertoires from subjects exposed to, actively infected with, or recovered from COVID-19. The repertoires were made available in a free public database intended to serve as a resource for research on the immune response to SARS-CoV-2. Samples came from the ongoing ImmuneRACE study (first 160 participants) plus 1,254 subjects from 6 global collaborators. Sample metadata almost always included a de-identified subject ID, COVID-19 status, age in years and sex. Where HLA class I and class II types were available, the types were taken from metadata supplied by the sample provider, not from assay-based typing.

TCRbeta CDR3 regions were amplified from genomic DNA using the immunoSEQ Assay, a bias-controlled multiplex PCR. Regarding the original processing steps: The number of nucleated cells in each sample was estimated from the amplification of reference gene primers within the assay. Sequence reads were collapsed and filtered to measure the absolute abundance of every unique TCRbeta CDR3 rearrangement. For each sample, productive Simpson clonality was calculated as the square root of Simpson's diversity index across productive rearrangements. In TCRdb, the immuneACCESS table is reduced to in-frame sequences with V and J assigned. These tables do not hold every clone; where another copy was compared, an unresolved V gene accounts for under half, and the others remain unexplained. V and J calls and clone size are as listed in that table; D and trimming were resolved from the DNA. Within this sample are about 280,000 clones, with around 90% of them counted one time only. Clones ranked in the top ten supply almost 9.5% of the sample.

This clone was counted between two and nine times. Its antigen remains unidentified. The record has no base qualities; no much larger clone is one base away. Results the study describes overall, beyond this receptor: The quantity of clinical and demographic metadata differed by source and by participant and was supplied without curation.

From the cysteine through the phenylalanine, the CDR3 covers 17 amino acids. Only the CDR3 DNA stays, 51 bases, in frame from base 1. CDR1 and CDR2 (SGHDT, YYEEEE) derive from the germline V gene. V loses 3 bases of germline sequence and J loses 1 base, and the interval between the two ends is 17 bases. Whole blood was collected in K2EDTA tubes by collaborating institutions according to the institutions' own protocols. For TCRbeta analysis, collaborators shipped samples in one of three forms: frozen whole blood, isolated PBMCs, or DNA extracted from either of those sample types. The receptor chain draws on TRBV5-6 and TRBJ1-5; a tentative D match to TRBD1 spans 5 bases. The receptor's source is a man younger than 35 with active or convalescent COVID-19. The sample taken for sequencing was peripheral blood. In nucleotide form, the sequence is TGTGCCAGCAGCTCCTTTTCGCGGGGGATAAGCAATCAGCCCCAGCATTTT. It codes for CASSSFSRGISNQPQHF. The reference TRBV5-6 and TRBJ1-5 proteins fill in what lies around the CDR3, so the full variable domain reads DAGVTQSPTHLIKTRGQQVTLRCSPKSGHDTVSWYQQALGQGPQFIFQYYEEEERQRGNFPDRFSGHQFPNYSSELNVNALLLGDSALYLCASSSFSRGISNQPQHFGDGTRLSIL.